This T cell receptor beta chain comes out of a study of Ad26.COV2.S vaccination and SARS-CoV-2 variants. The CDR3 extends over 19 amino acids. V lost 1 base and J 0 bases, leaving 18 bases between the germline ends. Germline-derived CDR1 and CDR2 are SGHVS and FQNEAQ. Findings and limits, study-wide: In vaccinated individuals, spike-specific CD8+ and CD4+ T cell responses reportedly displayed substantial breadth.

Notes on this clone: What it recognizes is unknown.

Repertoires were generated with immunoSEQ multiplex PCR, while TCRdb's copy carries only in-frame clones and drops some. Altogether 300,000 to 350,000 clones are present, 90% being singletons, with the ten largest covering about 5%. Specified treatment: roughly 18 received Ad26.COV2.S at low or high dose, single or two shots; about 5 received placebo; per-sample allocation not given. Sampling was performed 63 days after the first vaccine or placebo injection. The sequences come from peripheral blood, collected in a trial of Ad26.COV2.S vaccine versus placebo. The source is a person aged 18-65 years who received the Ad26.COV2.S COVID-19 vaccine or a placebo. The chain carries TRBV7-8 and TRBJ2-2, with a possible D match to TRBD1 (5 bases). Here the CDR3 reads CASSLVVGRDYANTGELFF. In DNA form, the CDR3 reads TGTGCCAGCAGCTTAGTAGTCGGCAGGGATTATGCGAACACCGGGGAGCTGTTTTTT.